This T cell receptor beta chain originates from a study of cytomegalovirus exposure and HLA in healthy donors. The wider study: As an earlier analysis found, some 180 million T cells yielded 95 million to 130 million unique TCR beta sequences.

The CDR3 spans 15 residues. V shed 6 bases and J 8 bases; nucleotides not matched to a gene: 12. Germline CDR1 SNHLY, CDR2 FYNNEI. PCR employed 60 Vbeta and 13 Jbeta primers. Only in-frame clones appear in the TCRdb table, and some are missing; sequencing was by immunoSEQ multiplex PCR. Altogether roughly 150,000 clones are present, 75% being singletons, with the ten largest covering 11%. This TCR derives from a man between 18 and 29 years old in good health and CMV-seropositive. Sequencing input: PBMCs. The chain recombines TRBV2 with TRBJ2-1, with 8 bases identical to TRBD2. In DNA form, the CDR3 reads TGTGCCAGCAGCCTTTCCGGGACTAGGGTTGATGAGCAGTTCTTC. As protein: CASSLSGTRVDEQFF.